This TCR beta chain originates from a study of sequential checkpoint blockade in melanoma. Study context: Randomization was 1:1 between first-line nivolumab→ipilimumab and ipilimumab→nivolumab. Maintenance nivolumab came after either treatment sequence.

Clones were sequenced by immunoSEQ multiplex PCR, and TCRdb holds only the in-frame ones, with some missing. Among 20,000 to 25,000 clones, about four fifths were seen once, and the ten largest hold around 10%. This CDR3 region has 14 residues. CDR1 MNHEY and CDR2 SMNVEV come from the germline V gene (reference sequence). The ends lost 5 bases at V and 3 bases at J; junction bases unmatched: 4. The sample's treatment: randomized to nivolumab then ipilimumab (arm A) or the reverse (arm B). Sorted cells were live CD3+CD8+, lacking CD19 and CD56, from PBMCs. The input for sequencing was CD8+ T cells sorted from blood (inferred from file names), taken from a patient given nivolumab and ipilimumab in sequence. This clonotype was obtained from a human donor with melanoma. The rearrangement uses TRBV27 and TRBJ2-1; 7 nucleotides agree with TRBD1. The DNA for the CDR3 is TGTGCCAGCAGTAAAGGGACAGTCTACAATGAGCAGTTCTTC. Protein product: CASSKGTVYNEQFF.